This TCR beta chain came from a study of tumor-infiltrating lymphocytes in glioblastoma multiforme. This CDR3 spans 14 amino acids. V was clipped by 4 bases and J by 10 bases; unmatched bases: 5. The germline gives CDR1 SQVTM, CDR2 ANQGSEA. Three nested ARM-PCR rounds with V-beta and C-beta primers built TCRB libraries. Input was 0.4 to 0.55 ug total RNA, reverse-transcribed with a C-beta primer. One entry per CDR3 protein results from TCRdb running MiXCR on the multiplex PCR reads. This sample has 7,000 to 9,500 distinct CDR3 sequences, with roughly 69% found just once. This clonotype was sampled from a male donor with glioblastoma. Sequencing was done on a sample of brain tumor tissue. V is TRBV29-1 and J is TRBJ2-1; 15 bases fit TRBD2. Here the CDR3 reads CSVGTSGGAGEQFF. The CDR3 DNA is TGCAGCGTTGGGACTAGCGGGGGGGCCGGGGAGCAGTTCTTC.